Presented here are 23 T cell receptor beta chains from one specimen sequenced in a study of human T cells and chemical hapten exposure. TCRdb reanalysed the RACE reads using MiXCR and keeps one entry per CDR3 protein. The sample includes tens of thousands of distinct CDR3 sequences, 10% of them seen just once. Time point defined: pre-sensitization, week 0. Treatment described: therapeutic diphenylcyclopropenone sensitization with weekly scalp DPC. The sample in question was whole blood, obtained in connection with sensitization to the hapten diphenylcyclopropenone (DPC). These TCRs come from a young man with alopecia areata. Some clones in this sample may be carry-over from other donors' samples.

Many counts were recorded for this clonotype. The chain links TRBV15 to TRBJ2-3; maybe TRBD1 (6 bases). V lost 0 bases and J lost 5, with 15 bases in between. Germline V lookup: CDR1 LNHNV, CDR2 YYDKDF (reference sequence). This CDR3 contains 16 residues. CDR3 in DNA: TGTGCCACCAGCAGAGATCCACAGGGTTCCGGAGATACGCAGTATTTT. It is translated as CATSRDPQGSGDTQYF.

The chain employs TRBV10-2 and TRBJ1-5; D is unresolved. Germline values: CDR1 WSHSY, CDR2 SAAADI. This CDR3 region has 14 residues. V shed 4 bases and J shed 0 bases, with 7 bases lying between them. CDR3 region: CASSGPASNQPQHF. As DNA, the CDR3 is TGCGCCAGCAGTGGACCCGCTAGCAATCAGCCCCAGCATTTT.

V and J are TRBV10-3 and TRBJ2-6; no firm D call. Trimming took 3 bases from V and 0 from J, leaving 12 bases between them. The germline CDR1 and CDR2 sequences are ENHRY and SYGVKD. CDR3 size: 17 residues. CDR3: CAISDSGPTSGANVLTF. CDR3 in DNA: TGTGCCATCAGTGATTCCGGTCCCACCTCTGGGGCCAACGTCCTGACTTTC.

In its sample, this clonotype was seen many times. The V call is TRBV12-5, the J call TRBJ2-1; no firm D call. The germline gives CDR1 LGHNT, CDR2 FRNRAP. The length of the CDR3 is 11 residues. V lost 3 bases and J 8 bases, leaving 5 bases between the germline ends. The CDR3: CASGLYHEQFF. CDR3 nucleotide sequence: TGTGCTAGTGGTTTATACCATGAGCAGTTCTTC. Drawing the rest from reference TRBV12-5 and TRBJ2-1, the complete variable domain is DARVTQTPRHKVTEMGQEVTMRCQPILGHNTVFWYRQTMMQGLELLAYFRNRAPLDDSGMPKDRFSAEMPDATLATLKIQPSEPRDSAVYFCASGLYHEQFFGPGTRLTVL.

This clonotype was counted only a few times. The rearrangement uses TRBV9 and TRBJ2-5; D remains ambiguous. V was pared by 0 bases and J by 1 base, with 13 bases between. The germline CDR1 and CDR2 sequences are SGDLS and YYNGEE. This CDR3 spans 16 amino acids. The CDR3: CASSVAPQAVQETQYF. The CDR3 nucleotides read TGTGCCAGCAGCGTAGCTCCCCAGGCCGTCCAAGAGACCCAGTACTTC.

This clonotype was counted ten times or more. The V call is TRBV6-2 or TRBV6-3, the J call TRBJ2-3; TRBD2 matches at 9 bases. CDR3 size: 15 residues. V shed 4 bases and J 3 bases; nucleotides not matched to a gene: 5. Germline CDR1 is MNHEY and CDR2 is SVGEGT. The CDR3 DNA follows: TGTGCCAGCAGTTCTCTAGCGGGGATTACAGATACGCAGTATTTT. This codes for CASSSLAGITDTQYF.

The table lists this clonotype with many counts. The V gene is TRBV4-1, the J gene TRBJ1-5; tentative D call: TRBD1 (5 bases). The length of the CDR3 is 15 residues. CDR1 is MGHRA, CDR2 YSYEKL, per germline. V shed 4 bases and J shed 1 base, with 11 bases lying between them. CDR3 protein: CASSLPGGSNQPQHF. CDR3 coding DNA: TGCGCCAGCAGCCTCCCCGGGGGAAGCAATCAGCCCCAGCATTTT.

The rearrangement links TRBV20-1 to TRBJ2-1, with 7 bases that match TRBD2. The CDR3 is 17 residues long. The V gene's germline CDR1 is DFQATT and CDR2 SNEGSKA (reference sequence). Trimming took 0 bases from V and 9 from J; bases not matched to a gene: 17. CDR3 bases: TGCAGTGCTAGAGATGGTGCGCGCGGGAGTGTAGAGGGTGAGCAGTTCTTC. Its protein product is CSARDGARGSVEGEQFF.

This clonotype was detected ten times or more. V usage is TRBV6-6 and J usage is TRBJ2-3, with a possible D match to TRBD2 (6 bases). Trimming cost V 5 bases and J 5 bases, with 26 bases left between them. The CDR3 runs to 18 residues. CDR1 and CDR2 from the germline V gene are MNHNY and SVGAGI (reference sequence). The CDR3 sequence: CASSTHKSGTGGLDTQYF. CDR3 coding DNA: TGTGCCAGCAGTACCCATAAATCCGGGACCGGGGGTTTAGATACGCAGTATTTT.

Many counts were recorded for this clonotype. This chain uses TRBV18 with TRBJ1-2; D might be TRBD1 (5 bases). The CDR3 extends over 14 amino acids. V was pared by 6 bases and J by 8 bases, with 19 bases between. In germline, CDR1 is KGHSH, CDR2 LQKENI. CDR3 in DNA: TGTGCCAGCTCTCACGATTATGACAGTTACGGCTACACCTTC. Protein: CASSHDYDSYGYTF.

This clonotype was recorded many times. This CDR3 reads CSASESGNEQFF. For the CDR3, the DNA is TGCAGTGCTAGTGAAAGCGGCAATGAGCAGTTCTTC. This rearrangement joins TRBV20-1 to TRBJ2-1, with D possibly being TRBD2 (5 bases). Germline assignment: CDR1 DFQATT and CDR2 SNEGSKA (reference sequence). The V gene lost 3 bases and the J gene lost 6 bases, with 9 bases spanning the gap. This CDR3 contains 12 residues.

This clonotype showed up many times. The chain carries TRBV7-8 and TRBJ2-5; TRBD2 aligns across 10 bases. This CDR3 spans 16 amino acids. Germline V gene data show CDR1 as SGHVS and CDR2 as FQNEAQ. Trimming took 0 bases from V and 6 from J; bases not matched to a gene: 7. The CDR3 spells CASSLAGTSAIQTQYF. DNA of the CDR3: TGTGCCAGCAGCTTAGCAGGGACTAGCGCCATCCAGACCCAGTACTTC.

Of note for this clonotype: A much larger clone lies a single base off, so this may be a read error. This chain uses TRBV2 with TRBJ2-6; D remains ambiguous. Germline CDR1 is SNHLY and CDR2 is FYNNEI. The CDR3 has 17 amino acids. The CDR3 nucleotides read TGTGCCAGCACCCTCCGGCCGACGGCTTTTGGGGTCAACGTCCTGACTTTC. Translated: CASTLRPTAFGVNVLTF.

The CDR3 loop reads CASSRPKMHSTDTQYF. The DNA for the CDR3 is TGTGCCAGCAGCCGTCCGAAGATGCATAGCACAGATACGCAGTATTTT. V gene TRBV5-5 combines with J gene TRBJ2-3; D remains ambiguous. V was pared by 4 bases and J by 0 bases, with 15 bases between. The length of the CDR3 is 16 residues. Germline CDR1 reads SGHKS; CDR2 reads YYEKEE (reference sequence).

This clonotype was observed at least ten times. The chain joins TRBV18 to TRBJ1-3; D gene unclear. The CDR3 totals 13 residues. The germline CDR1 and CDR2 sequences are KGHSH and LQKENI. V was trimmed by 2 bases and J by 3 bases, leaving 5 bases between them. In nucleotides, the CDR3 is TGTGCCAGCTCACCAACTGGTGGAAACACCATATATTTT. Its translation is CASSPTGGNTIYF.

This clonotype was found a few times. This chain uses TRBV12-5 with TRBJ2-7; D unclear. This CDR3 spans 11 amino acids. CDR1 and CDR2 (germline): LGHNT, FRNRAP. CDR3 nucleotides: TGTGCTAGTGGTTTGGGACCGGGCGTAGACGTC. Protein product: CASGLGPGVDV.

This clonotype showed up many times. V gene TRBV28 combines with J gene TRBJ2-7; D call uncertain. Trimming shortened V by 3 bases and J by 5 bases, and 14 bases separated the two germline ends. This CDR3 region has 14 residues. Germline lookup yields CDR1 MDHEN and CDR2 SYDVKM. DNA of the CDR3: TGTGCCAGCAGTTTCGATGGTCCCCCCCACGAGCAGTACGTC. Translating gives CASSFDGPPHEQYV.

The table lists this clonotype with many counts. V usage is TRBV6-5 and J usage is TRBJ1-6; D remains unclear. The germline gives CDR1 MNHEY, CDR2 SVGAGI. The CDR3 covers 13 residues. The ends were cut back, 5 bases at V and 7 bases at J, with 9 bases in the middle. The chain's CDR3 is CASSEVGNSPLHF. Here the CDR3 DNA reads TGTGCCAGCAGTGAAGTTGGAAATTCACCCCTCCACTTT.

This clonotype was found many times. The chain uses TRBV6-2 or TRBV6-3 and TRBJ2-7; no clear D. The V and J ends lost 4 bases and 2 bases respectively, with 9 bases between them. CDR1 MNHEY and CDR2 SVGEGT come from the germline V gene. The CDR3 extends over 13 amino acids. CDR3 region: CASSSDMAYEQYV. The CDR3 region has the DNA TGTGCCAGCAGTTCCGACATGGCCTACGAGCAGTACGTC.

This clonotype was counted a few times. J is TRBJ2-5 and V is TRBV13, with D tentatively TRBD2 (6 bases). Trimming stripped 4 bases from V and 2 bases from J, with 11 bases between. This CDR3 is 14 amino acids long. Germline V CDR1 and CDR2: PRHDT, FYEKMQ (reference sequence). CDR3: CASSSRDLQETQYF. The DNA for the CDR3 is TGTGCCAGCAGCTCCCGGGACTTACAAGAGACCCAGTACTTC.

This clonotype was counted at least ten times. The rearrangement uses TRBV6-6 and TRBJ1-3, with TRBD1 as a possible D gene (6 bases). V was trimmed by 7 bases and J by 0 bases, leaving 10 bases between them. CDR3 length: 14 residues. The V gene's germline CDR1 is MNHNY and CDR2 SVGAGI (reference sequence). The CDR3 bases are TGTGCCAGCACTGGGGGCCGCTCTGGAAACACCATATATTTT. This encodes CASTGGRSGNTIYF.

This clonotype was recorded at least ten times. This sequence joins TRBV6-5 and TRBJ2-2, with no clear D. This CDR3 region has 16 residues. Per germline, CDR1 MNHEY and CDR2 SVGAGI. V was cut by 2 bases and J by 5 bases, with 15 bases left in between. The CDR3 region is CASSYLSLGLTGELFF. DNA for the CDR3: TGTGCCAGCAGTTACCTGAGTCTAGGGCTGACCGGGGAGCTGTTTTTT.

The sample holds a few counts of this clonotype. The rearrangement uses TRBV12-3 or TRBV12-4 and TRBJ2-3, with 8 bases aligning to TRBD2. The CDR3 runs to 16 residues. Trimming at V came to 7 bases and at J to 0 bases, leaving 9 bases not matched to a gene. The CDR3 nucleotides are TGTGCCAGCACAAAAGAAGCGGGGGTGAGCACAGATACGCAGTATTTT. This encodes CASTKEAGVSTDTQYF.